This entry describes one T cell receptor (beta chain). Method: immunoSEQ multiplex PCR; TCRdb's copy keeps in-frame clones and lacks some. The table records about 7,000 clones, 84% of them present only once. Every one of the patients relapsed after autologous stem cell transplantation (brentuximab vedotin exposure was variable). V was shortened by 5 bases and J by 4 bases, with 14 bases between the two germline ends. Germline-derived CDR1 and CDR2 are MDHEN and SYDVKM. The CDR3 totals 14 residues. This sample was included in a study of PD-1 blockade in classical Hodgkin lymphoma. The material sequenced was peripheral blood mononuclear cells (PBMCs), taken at baseline. The receptor's source is a human donor with classical Hodgkin lymphoma. The chain is built from TRBV28 and TRBJ1-1; D is uncertain. The CDR3 region is CASSGLARGTEAFF. CDR3 DNA sequence: TGTGCCAGCAGTGGGCTCGCGAGAGGCACTGAAGCTTTCTTT.